This T cell receptor (beta chain) was sequenced for a study of cytomegalovirus exposure and HLA in healthy donors. Vbeta (60) and Jbeta (13) primers were used in the PCR. Method: immunoSEQ multiplex PCR; TCRdb's copy keeps in-frame clones and lacks some. This repertoire includes roughly 100,000 clones. Trimming shortened V by 0 bases and J by 7 bases, and 15 bases separated the two germline ends. Germline V gene sequence: CDR1 KGHSH, CDR2 LQKENI. The CDR3 has 15 residues. The chain uses TRBV18 and TRBJ1-2; D is unresolved. The clonotype originates from a man aged 35-49 years in good health and CMV-seronegative. Input material: PBMCs. This chain's CDR3 is CASSPPSVASGGYTF. CDR3 bases: TGTGCCAGCTCACCACCCAGTGTGGCGTCAGGTGGCTACACCTTC.